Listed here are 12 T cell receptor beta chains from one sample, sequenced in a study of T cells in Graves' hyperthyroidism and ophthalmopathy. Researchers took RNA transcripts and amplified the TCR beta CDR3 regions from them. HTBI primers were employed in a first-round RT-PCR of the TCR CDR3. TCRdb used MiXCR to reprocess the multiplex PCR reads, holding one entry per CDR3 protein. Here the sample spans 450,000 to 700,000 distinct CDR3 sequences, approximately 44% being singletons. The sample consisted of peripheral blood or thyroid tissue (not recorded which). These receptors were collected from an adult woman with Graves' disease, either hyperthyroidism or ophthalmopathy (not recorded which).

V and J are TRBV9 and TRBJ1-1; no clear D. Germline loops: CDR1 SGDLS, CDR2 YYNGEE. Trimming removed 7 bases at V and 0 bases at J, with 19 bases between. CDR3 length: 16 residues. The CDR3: CASSPAVRRVNTEAFF. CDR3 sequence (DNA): TGTGCCAGCTCACCAGCGGTCAGAAGGGTGAACACTGAAGCTTTCTTT.

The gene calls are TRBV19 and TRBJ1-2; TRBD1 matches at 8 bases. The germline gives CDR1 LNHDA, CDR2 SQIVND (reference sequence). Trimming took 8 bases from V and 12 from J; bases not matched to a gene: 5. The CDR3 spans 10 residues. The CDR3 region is CASSDRGDTF. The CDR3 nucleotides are TGTGCCAGTTCCGACAGGGGCGACACCTTC.

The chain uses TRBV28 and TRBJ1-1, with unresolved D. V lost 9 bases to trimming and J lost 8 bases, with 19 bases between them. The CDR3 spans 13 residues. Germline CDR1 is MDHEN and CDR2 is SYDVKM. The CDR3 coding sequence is TGTGCCAGTACCGAGGGTGCAGCCCTGGAAGCTTTCTTT. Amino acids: CASTEGAALEAFF.

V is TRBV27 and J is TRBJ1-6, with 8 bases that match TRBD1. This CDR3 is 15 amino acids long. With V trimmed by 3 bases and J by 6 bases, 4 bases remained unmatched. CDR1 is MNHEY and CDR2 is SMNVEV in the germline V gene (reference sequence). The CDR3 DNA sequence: TGTGCCAGCAGTTTCTTGGGACAGGCTAATTCACCCCTCCACTTT. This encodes CASSFLGQANSPLHF.

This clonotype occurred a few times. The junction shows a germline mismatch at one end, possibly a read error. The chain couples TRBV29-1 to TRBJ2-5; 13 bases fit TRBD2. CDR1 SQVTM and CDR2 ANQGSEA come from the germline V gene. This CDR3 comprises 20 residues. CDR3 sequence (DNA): TGCAGCGCTGAACCGGGACGGGAAAGACTAGCGGGAGGCCTCCAAGAGACCCAGTACTTC. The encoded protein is CSAEPGRERLAGGLQETQYF.

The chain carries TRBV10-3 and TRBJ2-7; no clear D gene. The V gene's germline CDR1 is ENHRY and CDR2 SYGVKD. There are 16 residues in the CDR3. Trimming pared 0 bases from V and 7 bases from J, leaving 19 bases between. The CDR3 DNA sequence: TGTGCCATCAGTGAGTCGAGGCCCGGCGGTGGCAATGAGCAGTACTTC. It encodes CAISESRPGGGNEQYF.

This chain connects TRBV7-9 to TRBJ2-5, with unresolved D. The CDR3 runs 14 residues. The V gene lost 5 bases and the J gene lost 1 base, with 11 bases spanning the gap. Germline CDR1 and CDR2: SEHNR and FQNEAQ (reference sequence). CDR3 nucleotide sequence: TGTGCCAGCAGCCCAAACGTGGTCCAAGAGACCCAGTACTTC. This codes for CASSPNVVQETQYF.

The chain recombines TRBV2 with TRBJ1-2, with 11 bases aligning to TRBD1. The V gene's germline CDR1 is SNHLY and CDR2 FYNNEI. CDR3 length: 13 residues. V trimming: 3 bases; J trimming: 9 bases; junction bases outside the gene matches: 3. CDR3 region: CASSDGTGGSYTF. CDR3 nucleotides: TGTGCCAGCAGTGATGGGACAGGGGGGAGCTACACCTTC.

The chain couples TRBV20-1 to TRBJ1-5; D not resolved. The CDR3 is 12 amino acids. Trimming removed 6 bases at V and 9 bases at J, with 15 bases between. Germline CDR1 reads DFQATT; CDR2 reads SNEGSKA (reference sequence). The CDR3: CSATDGERPQHF. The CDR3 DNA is TGCAGTGCAACCGACGGGGAAAGGCCCCAGCATTTT.

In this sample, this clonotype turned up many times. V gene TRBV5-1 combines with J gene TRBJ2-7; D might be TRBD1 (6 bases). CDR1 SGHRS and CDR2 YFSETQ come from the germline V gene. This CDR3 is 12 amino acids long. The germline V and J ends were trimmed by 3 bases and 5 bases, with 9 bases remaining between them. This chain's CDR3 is CASSSDSHEQYF. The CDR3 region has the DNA TGCGCCAGCAGCTCGGACAGCCACGAGCAGTACTTC.

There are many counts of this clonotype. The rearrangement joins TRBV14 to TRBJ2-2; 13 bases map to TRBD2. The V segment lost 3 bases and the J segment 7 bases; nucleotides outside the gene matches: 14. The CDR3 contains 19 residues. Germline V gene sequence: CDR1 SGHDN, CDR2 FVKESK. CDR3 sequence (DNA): TGTGCCAGCAGCCAGACCACGCCGGGACTAGCGGGAACGGACGGGGAGCTGTTTTTT. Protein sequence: CASSQTTPGLAGTDGELFF. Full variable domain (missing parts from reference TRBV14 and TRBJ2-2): EAGVTQFPSHSVIEKGQTVTLRCDPISGHDNLYWYRRVMGKEIKFLLHFVKESKQDESGMPNNRFLAERTGGTYSTLKVQPAELEDSGVYFCASSQTTPGLAGTDGELFFGEGSRLTVL.

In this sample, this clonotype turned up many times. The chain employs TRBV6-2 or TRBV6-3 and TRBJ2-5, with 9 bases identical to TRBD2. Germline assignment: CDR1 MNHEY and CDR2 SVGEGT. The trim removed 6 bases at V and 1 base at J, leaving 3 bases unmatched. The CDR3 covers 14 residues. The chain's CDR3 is CASRLAGRQETQYF. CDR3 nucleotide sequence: TGTGCCAGCAGACTAGCGGGTCGCCAAGAGACCCAGTACTTC.